This T cell receptor (beta chain) appears in the sequencing data of a study of shared clonotypes between healthy human individuals. Overall study: The cohort comprised two women and three men. Their ages spanned 18 to 49 years.

The germline V and J ends were trimmed by 0 bases and 10 bases, with 17 bases remaining between them. Germline assignment: CDR1 SGDLS and CDR2 YYNGEE. The CDR3 is made up of 15 amino acids. An assay was performed, and its level was deep. It was on ten immunoSEQ deep assay plates that unsorted PBMC DNA was sequenced. In the original analysis: Filtering differed, since immunoSEQ gave only junction sequences and no quality scores. Using immunoSEQ multiplex PCR, the repertoire was profiled, and TCRdb retains in-frame clones only, with some absent. V and J calls and clone size are given by that table; D and trimming were obtained from the DNA. The sample has about 450,000 clones; less than 80% are singletons.

This sequence was found in a woman in her thirties or forties in good health. Some clones in this sample may be carry-over from other donors' samples. This chain links TRBV9 with TRBJ2-1; D remains ambiguous. Material: PBMCs. The CDR3 DNA reads TGTGCCAGCAGCGTAGGGGCTAGTGGGGTCAGGGAGCAGTTCTTC. Translation gives CASSVGASGVREQFF.